In this sample, the clone carrying this T cell receptor (beta chain) turned up once. This sample was taken from a study of radiotherapy plus CTLA-4 blockade in lung cancer. This CDR3 region has 15 residues. Germline values: CDR1 MNHEY, CDR2 SMNVEV (reference sequence). V lost 5 bases, J lost 5 bases, and 10 bases stayed unmatched. Using immunoSEQ multiplex PCR, the repertoire was profiled, and TCRdb retains in-frame clones only, with some absent. The sample has some 66,000 clones, over 80% seen once. The receptor comes from a human donor with non-small cell lung cancer who had a partial response to radiotherapy plus ipilimumab. The material was peripheral blood, obtained from a patient treated with radiotherapy plus ipilimumab. This chain links TRBV27 with TRBJ2-7; 9 positions agree with TRBD1. The CDR3 DNA reads TGTGCCAGCAGTGAACCGGGACAGGGTAACCACGAGCAGTACTTC. It encodes CASSEPGQGNHEQYF.